In this sample, the clone carrying this T cell receptor beta chain turned up a few times. The antigen is undetermined. One junction end disagrees with the germline gene, perhaps due to a read error. Per the germline V gene, CDR1 is SGHKS and CDR2 is YYEKEE (reference sequence). The CDR3 has 16 amino acids. The data were obtained in a study of blood T cells in healthy people across ages. Combining a sample-barcoded 5' primer with a J-beta primer mix, a second PCR ran for roughly 7 to 12 cycles. MiXCR, run by TCRdb on the 5' RACE reads, gives a single entry per CDR3 protein. The table lists 910,000 or so distinct CDR3 sequences, roughly 51% of them singletons. Each sample gave at least 6.5 million isolated PBMCs. General study findings and limits: Fewer expanded clones and more diversity marked long-lived versus aged donors.

The chain is built from TRBV5-5 and TRBJ2-7; TRBD2 agrees at 13 bases. The receptor's source is a woman aged 60-75 years in good health. Specimen: blood. In nucleotides, the CDR3 is TGTGCCAGCACCTTGCAGTGGACTAGCGGGAGTGTAGAGCAGTACTTC. Translating gives CASTLQWTSGSVEQYF.